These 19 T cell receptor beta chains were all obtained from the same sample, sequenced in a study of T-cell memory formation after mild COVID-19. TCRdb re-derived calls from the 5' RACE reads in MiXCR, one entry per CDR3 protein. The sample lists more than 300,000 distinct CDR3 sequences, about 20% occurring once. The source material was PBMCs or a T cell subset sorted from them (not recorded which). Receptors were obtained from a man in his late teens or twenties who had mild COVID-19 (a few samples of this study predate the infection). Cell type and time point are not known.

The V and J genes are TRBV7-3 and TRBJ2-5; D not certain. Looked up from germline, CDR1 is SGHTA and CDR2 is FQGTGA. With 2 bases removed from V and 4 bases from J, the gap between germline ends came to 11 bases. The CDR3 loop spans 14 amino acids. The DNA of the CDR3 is TGTGCCAGCAGCTTAGGTCCTAACTTAGAGACCCAGTACTTC. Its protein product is CASSLGPNLETQYF.

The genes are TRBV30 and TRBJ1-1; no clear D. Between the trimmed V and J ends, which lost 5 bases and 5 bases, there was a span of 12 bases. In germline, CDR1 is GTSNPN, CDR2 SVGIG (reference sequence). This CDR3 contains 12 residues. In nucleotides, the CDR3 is TGTGCCTGGGGCCCCTCAAGAACTGAAGCTTTCTTT. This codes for CAWGPSRTEAFF.

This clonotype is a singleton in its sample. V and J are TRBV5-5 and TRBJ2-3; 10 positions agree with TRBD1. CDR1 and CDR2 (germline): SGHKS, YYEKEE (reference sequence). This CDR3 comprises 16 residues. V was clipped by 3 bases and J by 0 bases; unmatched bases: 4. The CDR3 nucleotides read TGTGCCAGCAGCTCCGGGACAGGGGCCAGCACAGATACGCAGTATTTT. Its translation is CASSSGTGASTDTQYF. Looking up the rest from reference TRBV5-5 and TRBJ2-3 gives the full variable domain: DAGVTQSPTHLIKTRGQQVTLRCSPISGHKSVSWYQQVLGQGPQFIFQYYEKEERGRGNFPDRFSARQFPNYSSELNVNALLLGDSALYLCASSSGTGASTDTQYFGPGTRLTVL.

CDR3 in DNA: TGCGCCAGCAGCCCGGGGGGGCTAGCGGAAAATGAGCAGTTCTTC. Protein sequence: CASSPGGLAENEQFF. The V and J genes are TRBV5-1 and TRBJ2-1; 8 nucleotides match TRBD2. V gave up 4 bases and J gave up 7 bases; unmatched junction bases: 10. Per the germline V gene, CDR1 is SGHRS and CDR2 is YFSETQ. This CDR3 has 15 amino acids.

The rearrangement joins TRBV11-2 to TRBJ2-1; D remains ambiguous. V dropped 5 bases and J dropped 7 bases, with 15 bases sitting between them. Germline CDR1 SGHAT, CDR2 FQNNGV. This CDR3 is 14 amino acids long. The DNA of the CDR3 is TGTGCCAGCAGCCCTAACACGATGGGGAATGAGCAGTTCTTC. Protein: CASSPNTMGNEQFF.

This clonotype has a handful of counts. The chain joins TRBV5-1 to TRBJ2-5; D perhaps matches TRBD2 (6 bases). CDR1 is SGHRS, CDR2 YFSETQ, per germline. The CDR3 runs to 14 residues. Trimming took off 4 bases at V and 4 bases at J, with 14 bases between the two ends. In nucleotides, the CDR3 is TGCGCCAGCAGCCGGGACTCCAGCCCAGAGACCCAGTACTTC. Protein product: CASSRDSSPETQYF.

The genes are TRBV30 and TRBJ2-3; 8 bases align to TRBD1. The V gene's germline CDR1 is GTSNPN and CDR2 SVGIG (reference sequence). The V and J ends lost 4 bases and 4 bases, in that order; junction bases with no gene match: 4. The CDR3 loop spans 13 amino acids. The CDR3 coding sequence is TGTGCCTGGACAGGGGGCCGGGCAGATACGCAGTATTTT. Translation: CAWTGGRADTQYF.

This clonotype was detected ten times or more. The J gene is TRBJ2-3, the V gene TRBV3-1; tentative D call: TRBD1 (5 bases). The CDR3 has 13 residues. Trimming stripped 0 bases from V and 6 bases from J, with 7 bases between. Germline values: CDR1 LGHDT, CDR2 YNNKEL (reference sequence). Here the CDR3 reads CASSQDRGDTQYF. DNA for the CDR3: TGTGCCAGCAGCCAAGATAGGGGTGATACGCAGTATTTT.

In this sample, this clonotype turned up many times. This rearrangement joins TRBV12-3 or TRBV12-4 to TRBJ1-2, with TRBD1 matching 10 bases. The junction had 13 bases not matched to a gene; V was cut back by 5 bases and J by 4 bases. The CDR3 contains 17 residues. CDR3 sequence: CASSTDPVGQGTYGYTF. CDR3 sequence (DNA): TGTGCCAGCAGTACCGATCCGGTGGGACAGGGGACCTATGGCTACACCTTC.

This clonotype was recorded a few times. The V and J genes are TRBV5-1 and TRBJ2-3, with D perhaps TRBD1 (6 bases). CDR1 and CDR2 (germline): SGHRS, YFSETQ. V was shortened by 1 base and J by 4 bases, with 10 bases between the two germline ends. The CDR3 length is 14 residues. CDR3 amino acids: CASSLTGSADTQYF. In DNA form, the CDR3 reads TGCGCCAGCAGCTTGACAGGGAGCGCAGATACGCAGTATTTT.

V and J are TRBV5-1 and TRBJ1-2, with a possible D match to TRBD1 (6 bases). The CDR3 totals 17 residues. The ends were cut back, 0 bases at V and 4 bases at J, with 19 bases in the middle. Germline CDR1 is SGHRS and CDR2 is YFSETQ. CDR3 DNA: TGCGCCAGCAGCTTGGCCTCGACAGGAGAAGGCGTCTATGGCTACACCTTC. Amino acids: CASSLASTGEGVYGYTF.

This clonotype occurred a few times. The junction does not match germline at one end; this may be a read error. The CDR3 sequence: CASRLGPSNQPQHF. In DNA, the CDR3 is TGCGCCAGCAGATTGGGACCGAGCAATCAGCCCCAGCATTTT. V and J are TRBV5-1 and TRBJ1-5; perhaps TRBD1 as D (5 bases). This CDR3 has 14 residues. Germline lookup yields CDR1 SGHRS and CDR2 YFSETQ.

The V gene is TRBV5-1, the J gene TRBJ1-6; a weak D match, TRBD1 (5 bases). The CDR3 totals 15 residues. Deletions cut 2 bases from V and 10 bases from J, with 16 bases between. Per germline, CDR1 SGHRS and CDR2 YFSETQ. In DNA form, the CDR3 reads TGCGCCAGCAGCTTATGGGGGGGTAGCGACTCACCCCTCCACTTT. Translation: CASSLWGGSDSPLHF.

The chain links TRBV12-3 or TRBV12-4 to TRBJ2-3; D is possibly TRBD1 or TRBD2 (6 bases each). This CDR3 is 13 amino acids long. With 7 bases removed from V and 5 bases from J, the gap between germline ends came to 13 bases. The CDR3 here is CASIWGAEDTQYF. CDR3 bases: TGTGCCAGCATATGGGGGGCCGAAGATACGCAGTATTTT.

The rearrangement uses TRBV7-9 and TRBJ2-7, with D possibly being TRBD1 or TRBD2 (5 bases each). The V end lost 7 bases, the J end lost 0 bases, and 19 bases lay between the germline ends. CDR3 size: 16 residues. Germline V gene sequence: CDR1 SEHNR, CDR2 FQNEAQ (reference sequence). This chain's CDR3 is CASTRGATWSSYEQYF. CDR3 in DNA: TGTGCCAGCACCCGAGGGGCTACCTGGTCCTCCTACGAGCAGTACTTC.

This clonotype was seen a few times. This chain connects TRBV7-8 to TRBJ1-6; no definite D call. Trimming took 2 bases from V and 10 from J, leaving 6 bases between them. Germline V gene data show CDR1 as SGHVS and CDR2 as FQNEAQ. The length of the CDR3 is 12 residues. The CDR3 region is CASSLPGSPLHF. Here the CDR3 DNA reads TGTGCCAGCAGCTTACCGGGGTCACCCCTCCACTTT.

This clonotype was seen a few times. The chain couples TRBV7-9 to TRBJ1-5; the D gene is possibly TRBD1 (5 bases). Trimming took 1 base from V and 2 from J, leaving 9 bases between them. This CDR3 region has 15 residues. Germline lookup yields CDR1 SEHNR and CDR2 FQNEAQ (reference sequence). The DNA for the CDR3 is TGTGCCAGCAGCTTAGGGGGGTCGGGCAATCAGCCCCAGCATTTT. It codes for CASSLGGSGNQPQHF.

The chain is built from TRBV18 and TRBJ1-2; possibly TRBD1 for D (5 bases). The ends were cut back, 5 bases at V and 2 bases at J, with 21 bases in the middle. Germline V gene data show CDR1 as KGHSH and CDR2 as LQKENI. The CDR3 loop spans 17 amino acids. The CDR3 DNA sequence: TGTGCCAGCTCATCGAACAGGCGCACCGCAGCCAACTATGGCTACACCTTC. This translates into CASSSNRRTAANYGYTF.

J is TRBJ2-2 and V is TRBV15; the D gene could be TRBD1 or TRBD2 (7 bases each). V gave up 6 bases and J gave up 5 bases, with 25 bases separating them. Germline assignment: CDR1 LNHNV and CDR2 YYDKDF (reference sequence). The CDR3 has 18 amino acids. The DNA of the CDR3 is TGTGCCACCAGTTTTGGACAGGCCTCTGGGCGGGGGACCGGGGAGCTGTTTTTT. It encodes CATSFGQASGRGTGELFF.